These 24 T cell receptor beta chains were all obtained from the same sample, sequenced in a study of T-cell reconstitution after alpha-beta-depleted transplantation in children. A library of TCRbeta sequences, prepared with unique molecular identifiers, was generated. TCRdb recomputed calls from the PCR reads with MiXCR, one row per CDR3 protein. The sample yields about 300,000 distinct CDR3 sequences, around 10% seen once. Sequences were derived from PBMCs, sampled before TCRalphabeta/CD19-depleted stem cell transplant. The receptors shown here come from a boy younger than two with acute myeloid leukemia, due to receive a stem cell transplant.

This clonotype was observed at least ten times. The chain employs TRBV5-1 and TRBJ2-5; maybe TRBD2 (6 bases). Per germline, CDR1 SGHRS and CDR2 YFSETQ. V was trimmed by 0 bases and J by 1 base, leaving 7 bases between them. The CDR3 length is 14 residues. CDR3 amino acids: CASSLERAQETQYF. The CDR3 DNA is TGCGCCAGCAGCTTGGAGCGGGCCCAAGAGACCCAGTACTTC.

The chain is built from TRBV6-2 or TRBV6-3 and TRBJ1-5; tentatively, D is TRBD1 (6 bases). The CDR3 has 15 residues. Per germline, CDR1 MNHEY and CDR2 SVGEGT. The V end lost 1 base, the J end lost 0 bases, and 7 bases lay between the germline ends. The CDR3 spells CASSYYRDSNQPQHF. CDR3 coding DNA: TGTGCCAGCAGTTACTACAGGGATAGCAATCAGCCCCAGCATTTT.

This clonotype has only a few counts. The chain is built from TRBV30 and TRBJ1-1, with 7 bases that match TRBD1. The CDR3 runs 11 residues. V was pared by 5 bases and J by 8 bases, with 5 bases of the junction left unmatched. Germline V CDR1 and CDR2: GTSNPN, SVGIG (reference sequence). The CDR3 is CAWAQGTEAFF. DNA of the CDR3: TGTGCCTGGGCACAGGGGACCGAAGCTTTCTTT.

There are a few counts of this clonotype. J is TRBJ1-2 and V is TRBV12-3 or TRBV12-4; 9 nucleotides match TRBD1. V shed 3 bases, J shed 5 bases, and the junction held 7 bases outside the gene matches. The CDR3 totals 15 residues. The CDR3 loop is CASSFPGQGWYGYTF. In DNA, the CDR3 is TGTGCCAGCAGTTTTCCGGGACAGGGATGGTATGGCTACACCTTC.

This clonotype occurred a few times. The chain uses TRBV7-6 and TRBJ2-7, with 11 bases identical to TRBD2. V shed 1 base and J 9 bases; nucleotides not matched to a gene: 8. Per the germline V gene, CDR1 is SGHVS and CDR2 is FNYEAQ. CDR3 length: 15 residues. CDR3 coding DNA: TGTGCCAGCAGCTTAGGGGGACTAGCGGCCGACGGGCAGTACTTC. Translated, it gives CASSLGGLAADGQYF.

The chain is built from TRBV24-1 and TRBJ2-6, with D perhaps TRBD1 (6 bases). The CDR3 totals 16 residues. The germline V gene encodes CDR1 KGHDR and CDR2 SFDVKD. V was clipped by 3 bases and J by 2 bases, with 10 bases between them. The CDR3 loop is CATSDGWGPGANVLTF. CDR3 nucleotides: TGTGCCACCAGTGATGGCTGGGGGCCTGGGGCCAACGTCCTGACTTTC.

This clonotype was recorded at least ten times. The chain recombines TRBV5-1 with TRBJ2-7; 7 bases are shared with TRBD1. CDR1 SGHRS and CDR2 YFSETQ come from the germline V gene. V gave up 8 bases and J gave up 4 bases; unmatched junction bases: 9. The CDR3 runs 13 residues. The CDR3 region has the DNA TGCGCCAGTAGGGACAGAACCGCTTACGAGCAGTACTTC. This encodes CASRDRTAYEQYF.

This clonotype was seen ten or more times. The chain carries TRBV4-2 and TRBJ2-3; 14 bases are shared with TRBD2. The CDR3 is 18 residues long. V lost 1 base, J lost 1 base, and 4 bases stayed unmatched. Germline V gene lookup returns CDR1 LGHNA and CDR2 YNFKEQ. CDR3 sequence: CASSQGRGLAGGTDTQYF. The CDR3 DNA reads as TGTGCCAGCAGCCAAGGCCGGGGACTAGCGGGGGGCACAGATACGCAGTATTTT.

The V gene is TRBV4-1, the J gene TRBJ2-7; 8 bases match TRBD2. Losses at the gene ends were 3 bases for V and 2 bases for J; bases not matched to a gene: 6. The CDR3 has 15 amino acids. Germline CDR1 MGHRA, CDR2 YSYEKL. The CDR3 bases are TGCGCCAGCAGCCAGCCCGGACTAGCTACCTACGAGCAGTACTTC. Protein sequence: CASSQPGLATYEQYF.

This clonotype was counted ten times or more. J is TRBJ1-2 and V is TRBV20-1; D gene unclear. Germline CDR1 DFQATT, CDR2 SNEGSKA (reference sequence). Between the trimmed V and J ends, which lost 3 bases and 7 bases, there was a span of 15 bases. The CDR3 totals 13 residues. Here the CDR3 reads CSASNVASGGYTF. CDR3 coding DNA: TGCAGTGCTAGTAACGTGGCAAGTGGTGGCTACACCTTC.

This clonotype was observed many times. The chain combines TRBV7-3 with TRBJ2-5; 8 positions agree with TRBD2. V shed 2 bases and J 7 bases; nucleotides not matched to a gene: 9. The CDR3 covers 15 residues. Germline-derived CDR1 and CDR2 are SGHTA and FQGTGA. CDR3 coding DNA: TGTGCCAGCAGCTTATTAGCGGGGAACTCGGGGACCCAGTACTTC. Translating gives CASSLLAGNSGTQYF.

On this clonotype itself: This may arise from a read error, as a much more abundant clone is one base away. The rearrangement uses TRBV7-3 and TRBJ2-1, with a possible D match to TRBD2 (6 bases). In germline, CDR1 is SGHTA, CDR2 FQGTGA. This CDR3 has 13 residues. The V gene lost 2 bases and the J gene lost 5 bases, with 7 bases spanning the gap. CDR3 protein: CASSLLADNEQFF. The DNA of the CDR3 is TGTGCCAGCAGCTTATTAGCGGACAATGAGCAGTTCTTC.

This clonotype was recorded many times. The genes are TRBV6-1 and TRBJ2-7, with D possibly TRBD2 on 5 matching bases. Trimming cost V 4 bases and J 7 bases, with 23 bases left between them. CDR1 and CDR2 (germline): MNHNS, SASEGT. The CDR3 covers 16 residues. CDR3 nucleotide sequence: TGTGCCAGCAGTGCTATTCCTCGGACGGAGCCGGGGGAGCAGTACTTC. Its protein product is CASSAIPRTEPGEQYF.

This clonotype occurred many times. The chain uses TRBV7-2 and TRBJ1-5, with a weak D call TRBD1 (5 bases). The V gene's germline CDR1 is SGHTA and CDR2 FQGNSA. This CDR3 region has 16 residues. The V end was cut by 5 bases, the J end by 2 bases, with 16 bases between. The CDR3 here is CASSLRGDVGNQPQHF. In DNA, the CDR3 is TGTGCCAGCAGCCTCCGGGGGGACGTGGGCAATCAGCCCCAGCATTTT.

The chain links TRBV20-1 to TRBJ2-4; 10 nucleotides line up with TRBD1. The germline V gene has CDR1 DFQATT and CDR2 SNEGSKA (reference sequence). The CDR3 spans 18 residues. The trim removed 4 bases at V and 1 base at J, leaving 13 bases unmatched. The CDR3 spells CSATPPGTGDRAKNIQYF. The DNA for the CDR3 is TGCAGTGCTACCCCTCCCGGGACAGGGGATCGGGCCAAAAACATTCAGTACTTC.

This clonotype showed up many times. CDR3 coding DNA: TGTGCCAGCGTCCCCGACGGAAATTCACCCCTCCACTTT. Its protein is CASVPDGNSPLHF. The gene calls are TRBV12-3 or TRBV12-4 and TRBJ1-6; D is ambiguous. With 8 bases removed from V and 7 bases from J, the gap between germline ends came to 12 bases. This CDR3 has 13 residues.

This clonotype appeared many times. The V call is TRBV7-8, the J call TRBJ1-1, with D perhaps TRBD1 (5 bases). With 5 bases removed from V and 4 bases from J, the gap between germline ends came to 11 bases. CDR1 is SGHVS, CDR2 FQNEAQ, per germline. CDR3 length: 13 residues. CDR3 region: CASSPGRVTEAFF. Here the CDR3 DNA reads TGTGCCAGCAGCCCGGGACGAGTCACTGAAGCTTTCTTT.

The rearrangement uses TRBV12-3 or TRBV12-4 and TRBJ2-7; TRBD2 aligns across 15 bases. The CDR3 runs 18 residues. V was pared by 6 bases and J by 6 bases, with 15 bases of the junction left unmatched. CDR3 sequence: CASSPFPPGLAGGGEQYF. CDR3 sequence (DNA): TGTGCCAGCAGCCCCTTCCCGCCGGGACTAGCGGGAGGAGGCGAGCAGTACTTC.

Concerning this clonotype itself: A much larger clonotype is one base distant, so this may be a read error. The V gene is TRBV7-3, the J gene TRBJ2-5; TRBD2 agrees at 7 bases. The CDR3 covers 14 residues. From germline, CDR1 is SGHTA and CDR2 FQGTGA. The CDR3 loop reads CASSLGGRQESQYF. The CDR3 nucleotides are TGTGCCAGCAGCTTAGGCGGGAGACAAGAGAGCCAGTACTTC.

The gene calls are TRBV7-9 and TRBJ2-5; 9 positions agree with TRBD1. CDR3 length equals 17 residues. Unmatched junction bases numbered 10, after V lost 5 bases and J lost 0 bases. Per the germline V gene, CDR1 is SEHNR and CDR2 is FQNEAQ (reference sequence). In nucleotides, the CDR3 is TGTGCCAGCAGCGACAACCCCTGGACAGGGGACCAAGAGACCCAGTACTTC. Translated: CASSDNPWTGDQETQYF.

This clonotype was observed at least ten times. The chain combines TRBV3-1 with TRBJ2-2, with D tentatively TRBD1 (5 bases). CDR1 and CDR2 (germline): LGHDT, YNNKEL (reference sequence). The germline V and J ends were trimmed by 3 bases and 5 bases, with 10 bases remaining between them. The CDR3 totals 14 residues. The CDR3 protein is CASSQMTETGELFF. The CDR3 nucleotides are TGTGCCAGCAGCCAGATGACAGAAACCGGGGAGCTGTTTTTT.

In this sample, this clonotype turned up a few times. Written as DNA, the CDR3 is TGTGCCAGCAGTCAGGTGACCTACGAGCAGTACTTC. As protein: CASSQVTYEQYF. V is TRBV11-1 and J is TRBJ2-7; D is unclear. CDR1 and CDR2 (germline): SGHAT, FQDESV (reference sequence). The CDR3 loop spans 12 amino acids. V lost 6 bases, J lost 2 bases, and 8 bases lay in between.

This clonotype was detected a few times. The gene calls are TRBV12-3 or TRBV12-4 and TRBJ1-5; D ambiguous. This CDR3 comprises 15 residues. V lost 6 bases, J lost 3 bases, and 15 bases lay in between. The CDR3 DNA reads TGTGCCAGCAGACTAGGGATTTATAACAATCAGCCCCAGCATTTT. It encodes CASRLGIYNNQPQHF.

This clonotype occurred many times. This chain joins TRBV18 and TRBJ2-1, with 7 bases matching TRBD2. V lost 2 bases and J lost 4; bases outside the gene matches: 5. The germline V gene encodes CDR1 KGHSH and CDR2 LQKENI. The CDR3 has 15 residues. The CDR3 loop is CASSPTGRNYNEQFF. The CDR3 coding sequence is TGTGCCAGCTCACCAACCGGGAGGAATTACAATGAGCAGTTCTTC.